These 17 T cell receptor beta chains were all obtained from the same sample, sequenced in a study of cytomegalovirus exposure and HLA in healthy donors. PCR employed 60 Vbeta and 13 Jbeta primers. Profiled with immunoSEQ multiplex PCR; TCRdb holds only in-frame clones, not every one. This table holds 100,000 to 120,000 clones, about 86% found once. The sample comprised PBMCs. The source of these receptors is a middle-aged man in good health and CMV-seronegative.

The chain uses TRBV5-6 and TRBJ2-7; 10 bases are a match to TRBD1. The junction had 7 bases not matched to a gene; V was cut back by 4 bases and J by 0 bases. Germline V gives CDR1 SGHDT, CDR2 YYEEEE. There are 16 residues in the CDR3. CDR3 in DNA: TGTGCCAGCAGCGAGAGGACAGGGGGTGCCTCCTACGAGCAGTACTTC. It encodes CASSERTGGASYEQYF.

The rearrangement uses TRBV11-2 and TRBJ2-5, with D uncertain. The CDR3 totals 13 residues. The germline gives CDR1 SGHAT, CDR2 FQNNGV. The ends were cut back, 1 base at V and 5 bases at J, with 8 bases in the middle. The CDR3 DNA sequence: TGTGCCAGCAGCTTAGGGCGGTATGAGACCCAGTACTTC. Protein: CASSLGRYETQYF.

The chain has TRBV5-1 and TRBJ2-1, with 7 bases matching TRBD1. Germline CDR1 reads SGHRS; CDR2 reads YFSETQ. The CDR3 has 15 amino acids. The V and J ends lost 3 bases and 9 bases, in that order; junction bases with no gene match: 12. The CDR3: CASSSRTAGTAEQFF. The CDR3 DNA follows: TGCGCCAGCAGCTCCCGGACTGCAGGGACAGCTGAGCAGTTCTTC. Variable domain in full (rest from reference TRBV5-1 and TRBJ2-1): KAGVTQTPRYLIKTRGQQVTLSCSPISGHRSVSWYQQTPGQGLQFLFEYFSETQRNKGNFPGRFSGRQFSNSRSEMNVSTLELGDSALYLCASSSRTAGTAEQFFGPGTRLTVL.

CDR3 coding DNA: TGTGCCAGCAACCCCCTCGGAGCGGGGGGGCGGAATGAGCAGTTCTTC. As protein: CASNPLGAGGRNEQFF. The chain couples TRBV2 to TRBJ2-1; 10 bases align to TRBD2. The CDR3 extends over 16 amino acids. Per germline, CDR1 SNHLY and CDR2 FYNNEI. V lost 7 bases to trimming and J lost 7 bases; unmatched junction nucleotides: 13.

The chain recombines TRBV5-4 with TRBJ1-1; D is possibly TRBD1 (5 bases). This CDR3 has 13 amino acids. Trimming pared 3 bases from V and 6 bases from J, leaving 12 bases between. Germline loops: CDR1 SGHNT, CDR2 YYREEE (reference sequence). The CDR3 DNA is TGTGCCAGCAGCTACCAGGGTGTGGCTGAAGCTTTCTTT. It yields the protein CASSYQGVAEAFF. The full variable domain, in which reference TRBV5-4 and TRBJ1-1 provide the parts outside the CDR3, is ETGVTQSPTHLIKTRGQQVTLRCSSQSGHNTVSWYQQALGQGPQFIFQYYREEENGRGNFPPRFSGLQFPNYSSELNVNALELDDSALYLCASSYQGVAEAFFGQGTRLTVV.

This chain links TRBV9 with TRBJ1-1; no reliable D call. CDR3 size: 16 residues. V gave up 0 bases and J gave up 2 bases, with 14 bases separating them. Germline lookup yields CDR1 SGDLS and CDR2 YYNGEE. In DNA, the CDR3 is TGTGCCAGCAGCGTAGAAGGCGCAGGTCTAAACACTGAAGCTTTCTTT. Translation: CASSVEGAGLNTEAFF.

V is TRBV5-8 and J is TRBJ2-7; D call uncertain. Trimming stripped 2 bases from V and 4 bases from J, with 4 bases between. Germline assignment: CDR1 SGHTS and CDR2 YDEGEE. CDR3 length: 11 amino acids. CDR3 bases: TGTGCCAGCAGCTTTAAATACGAGCAGTACTTC. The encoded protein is CASSFKYEQYF.

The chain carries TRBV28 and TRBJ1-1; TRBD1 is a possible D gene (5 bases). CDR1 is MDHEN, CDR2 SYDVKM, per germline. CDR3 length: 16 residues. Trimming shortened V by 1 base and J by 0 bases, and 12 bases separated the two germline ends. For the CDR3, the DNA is TGTGCCAGCAGTTTATCCGGGGGACTTCTGAACACTGAAGCTTTCTTT. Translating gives CASSLSGGLLNTEAFF.

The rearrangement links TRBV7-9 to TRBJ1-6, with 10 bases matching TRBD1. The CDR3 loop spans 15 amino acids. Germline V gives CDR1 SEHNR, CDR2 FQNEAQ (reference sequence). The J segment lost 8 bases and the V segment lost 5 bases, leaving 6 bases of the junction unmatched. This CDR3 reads CASSPTGGAYSPLHF. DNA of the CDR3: TGTGCCAGCAGCCCGACAGGGGGCGCATATTCACCCCTCCACTTT.

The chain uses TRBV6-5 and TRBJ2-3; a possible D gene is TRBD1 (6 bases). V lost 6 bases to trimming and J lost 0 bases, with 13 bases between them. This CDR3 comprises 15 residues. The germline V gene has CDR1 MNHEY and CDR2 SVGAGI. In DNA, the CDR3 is TGTGCCAGCAGCAACAGGGTCCTCAGCACAGATACGCAGTATTTT. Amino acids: CASSNRVLSTDTQYF.

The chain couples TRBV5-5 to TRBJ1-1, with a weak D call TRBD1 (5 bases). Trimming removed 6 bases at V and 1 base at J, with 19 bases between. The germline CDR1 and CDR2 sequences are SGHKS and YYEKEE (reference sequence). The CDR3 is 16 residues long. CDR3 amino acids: CASMRTLQGRNTEAFF. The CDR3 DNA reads TGTGCCAGCATGCGGACCCTCCAGGGTAGGAACACTGAAGCTTTCTTT.

In nucleotides, the CDR3 is TGTGCCAGTACCACCAGCACAGGGGGAGATACTGAAGCTTTCTTT. As protein: CASTTSTGGDTEAFF. The chain couples TRBV19 to TRBJ1-1, with TRBD1 identical over 8 bases. Germline assignment: CDR1 LNHDA and CDR2 SQIVND (reference sequence). V lost 7 bases and J lost 5; bases outside the gene matches: 12. This CDR3 contains 15 residues. Drawing the rest from reference TRBV19 and TRBJ1-1, the complete variable domain is DGGITQSPKYLFRKEGQNVTLSCEQNLNHDAMYWYRQDPGQGLRLIYYSQIVNDFQKGDIAEGYSVSREKKESFPLTVTSAQKNPTAFYLCASTTSTGGDTEAFFGQGTRLTVV.

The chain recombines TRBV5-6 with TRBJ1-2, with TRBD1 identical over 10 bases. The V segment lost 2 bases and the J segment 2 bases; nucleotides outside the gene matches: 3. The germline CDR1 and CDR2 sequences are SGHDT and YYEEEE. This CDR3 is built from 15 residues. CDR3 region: CASSFPGQGNYGYTF. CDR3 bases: TGTGCCAGCAGCTTTCCGGGACAGGGGAACTATGGCTACACCTTC.

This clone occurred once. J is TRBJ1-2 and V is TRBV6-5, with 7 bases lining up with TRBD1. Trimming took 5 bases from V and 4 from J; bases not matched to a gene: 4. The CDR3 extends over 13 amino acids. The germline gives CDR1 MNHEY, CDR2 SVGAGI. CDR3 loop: CASSKGQFYGYTF. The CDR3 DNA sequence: TGTGCCAGCAGTAAGGGACAGTTCTATGGCTACACCTTC.

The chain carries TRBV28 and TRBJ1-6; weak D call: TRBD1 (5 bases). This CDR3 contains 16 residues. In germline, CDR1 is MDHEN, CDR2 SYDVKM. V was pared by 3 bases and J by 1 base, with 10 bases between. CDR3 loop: CASSFPKGSYNSPLHF. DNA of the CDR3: TGTGCCAGCAGTTTCCCAAAGGGGTCCTATAATTCACCCCTCCACTTT.

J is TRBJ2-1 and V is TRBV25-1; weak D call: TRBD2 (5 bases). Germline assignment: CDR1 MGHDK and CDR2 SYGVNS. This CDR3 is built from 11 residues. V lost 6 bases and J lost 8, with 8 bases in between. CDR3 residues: CASREGYEQFF. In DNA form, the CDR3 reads TGTGCCAGCAGAGAGGGCTATGAGCAGTTCTTC.

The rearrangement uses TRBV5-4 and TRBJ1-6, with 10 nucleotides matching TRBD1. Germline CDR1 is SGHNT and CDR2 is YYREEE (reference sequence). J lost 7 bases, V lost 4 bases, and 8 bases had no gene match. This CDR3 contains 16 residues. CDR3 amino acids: CASSPRTGGNNSPLHF. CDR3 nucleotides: TGTGCCAGCAGCCCACGGACAGGGGGAAACAATTCACCCCTCCACTTT.